Below, 21 T cell receptor beta chains from the same sample are listed, as sequenced in a study of T cells expressing NK-cell markers. TCRdb re-called the 5' RACE reads and catalogs CDR3 proteins one per entry, DNA excluded. The listing records approximately 380,000 distinct CDR3 sequences. What was sequenced was blood T cells: a sorted CD56 or NKG2C T cell subset, CD4+ or CD8+ T cells, or bulk PBMC T cells (not recorded which). The receptor set was obtained from a man between 18 and 69 years old in good health.

The V and J genes are TRBV9 and TRBJ2-5; TCRdb picks TRBD1, but there is no DNA to check that call. In germline, CDR1 is SGDLS, CDR2 YYNGEE. The CDR3 contains 14 residues. CDR3 sequence reads: CASSVSQGQETQYF.

The J gene is TRBJ2-3, the V gene TRBV3-1; the D call from TCRdb, TRBD2, cannot be confirmed without DNA. This CDR3 region has 16 residues. Germline V gene lookup returns CDR1 LGHDT and CDR2 YNNKEL (reference sequence). This CDR3 reads CASSQGLASGVYTQYF.

The V call is TRBV15, the J call TRBJ2-1. The length of the CDR3 is 15 residues. From germline, CDR1 is LNHNV and CDR2 YYDKDF (reference sequence). CDR3 protein: CATSRDKAGNNEQFF. Full variable domain (rest looked up from reference TRBV15 and TRBJ2-1): DAMVIQNPRYQVTQFGKPVTLSCSQTLNHNVMYWYQQKSSQAPKLLFHYYDKDFNNEADTPDNFQSRRPNTSFCFLDIRSPGLGDTAMYLCATSRDKAGNNEQFFGPGTRLTVL.

This chain uses TRBV6-5 with TRBJ1-6. This CDR3 spans 14 amino acids. The V gene's germline CDR1 is MNHEY and CDR2 SVGAGI. CDR3 loop: CASRYSEWGSPLHF.

The chain has TRBV2 and TRBJ1-4; without DNA, the TCRdb call of TRBD1 cannot be checked. Germline V CDR1 and CDR2: SNHLY, FYNNEI. The CDR3 contains 13 residues. This chain's CDR3 is CASQKGGGEKLFF. Full variable domain (missing parts from reference TRBV2 and TRBJ1-4): EPEVTQTPSHQVTQMGQEVILRCVPISNHLYFYWYRQILGQKVEFLVSFYNNEISEKSEIFDDQFSVERPDGSNFTLKIRSTKLEDSAMYFCASQKGGGEKLFFGSGTQLSVL.

CDR3 sequence reads: CSAPQGRSRPLHF. The chain has TRBV20-1 and TRBJ1-6. Germline CDR1 and CDR2: DFQATT and SNEGSKA (reference sequence). The CDR3 covers 13 residues.

The gene calls are TRBV29-1 and TRBJ2-5; TCRdb gives TRBD1 as the D gene, but with no DNA this cannot be confirmed. Germline CDR1 is SQVTM and CDR2 is ANQGSEA. The CDR3 totals 14 residues. CDR3 residues: CSGGGGGPQETQYF. The variable domain in full, with the rest retrieved from reference TRBV29-1 and TRBJ2-5, is SAVISQKPSRDICQRGTSLTIQCQVDSQVTMMFWYRQQPGQSLTLIATANQGSEATYESGFVIDKFPISRPNLTFSTLTVSNMSPEDSSIYLCSGGGGGPQETQYFGPGTRLLVL.

The V gene is TRBV12-3 or TRBV12-4, the J gene TRBJ2-3; TCRdb's D call of TRBD1 is untestable without DNA. The CDR3 is 16 amino acids. The chain's CDR3 is CASKLAGGFSTDTQYF.

CDR3 sequence: CASEDSPPRNNEQFF. The chain recombines TRBV5-1 with TRBJ2-1; TCRdb picks TRBD2, but there is no DNA to check that call. This CDR3 comprises 15 residues. Germline CDR1 reads SGHRS; CDR2 reads YFSETQ.

V and J are TRBV5-1 and TRBJ2-3; TCRdb's D gene call, TRBD1, goes unchecked for lack of DNA. Germline CDR1 and CDR2: SGHRS and YFSETQ. The CDR3 extends over 14 amino acids. The CDR3 loop reads CASRHGQLTDTQYF.

The gene calls are TRBV12-3 or TRBV12-4 and TRBJ2-1; the TCRdb call, TRBD1, lacks DNA for checking. The length of the CDR3 is 15 residues. CDR3 in amino acids: CASSSPGQAYNEQFF.

The V gene is TRBV10-3, the J gene TRBJ1-6; the D gene TCRdb calls, TRBD1, cannot be checked with no DNA. The germline CDR1 and CDR2 sequences are ENHRY and SYGVKD. The CDR3 spans 13 residues. CDR3 region: CAISGGVNSPLHF.

The chain couples TRBV20-1 to TRBJ1-1. The germline V gene has CDR1 DFQATT and CDR2 SNEGSKA (reference sequence). This CDR3 has 11 amino acids. CDR3 in amino acids: CSAPRNTEAFF.

The rearrangement links TRBV7-6 to TRBJ2-2. Germline-derived CDR1 and CDR2 are SGHVS and FNYEAQ. This CDR3 has 14 amino acids. The chain's CDR3 is CASSSDWETGELFF.

The chain employs TRBV25-1 and TRBJ1-2. The CDR3 covers 15 residues. Germline CDR1 is MGHDK and CDR2 is SYGVNS. CDR3 residues: CASSEWGFPNYGYTF.

This chain connects TRBV6-5 to TRBJ2-4; TCRdb names TRBD1, which stays unverified in the absence of DNA. CDR1 is MNHEY and CDR2 is SVGAGI in the germline V gene. The CDR3 extends over 14 amino acids. CDR3 in amino acids: CASSLSRTKNIQYF.

The chain combines TRBV5-6 with TRBJ2-7; there is no DNA to check the TCRdb D call of TRBD1. CDR1 is SGHDT, CDR2 YYEEEE, per germline. The CDR3 runs 15 residues. This CDR3 is CASRGAGTGIYEQYF.

V gene TRBV5-1 combines with J gene TRBJ2-2. CDR1 is SGHRS and CDR2 is YFSETQ in the germline V gene. The CDR3 covers 12 residues. CDR3 amino acids: CASTLLAGELFF.

This chain connects TRBV7-9 to TRBJ2-7; TCRdb lists TRBD2, though no DNA is available to test this call. Germline CDR1 SEHNR, CDR2 FQNEAQ (reference sequence). This CDR3 has 13 amino acids. The CDR3 spells CASSAGTPHLSNF.

This sequence joins TRBV18 and TRBJ1-6; TCRdb proposes TRBD1, but this gene call is untestable without DNA. This CDR3 comprises 15 residues. Germline values: CDR1 KGHSH, CDR2 LQKENI. The CDR3 protein is CASSPPTGDNSPLHF.

The chain combines TRBV25-1 with TRBJ2-1; TCRdb returns TRBD2, unconfirmable since there is no DNA. This CDR3 region has 19 residues. CDR1 is MGHDK, CDR2 SYGVNS, per germline. CDR3 sequence reads: CASSKGLAGALLSYNEQFF. Complete variable domain (other parts from reference TRBV25-1 and TRBJ2-1): EADIYQTPRYLVIGTGKKITLECSQTMGHDKMYWYQQDPGMELHLIHYSYGVNSTEKGDLSSESTVSRIRTEHFPLTLESARPSHTSQYLCASSKGLAGALLSYNEQFFGPGTRLTVL.